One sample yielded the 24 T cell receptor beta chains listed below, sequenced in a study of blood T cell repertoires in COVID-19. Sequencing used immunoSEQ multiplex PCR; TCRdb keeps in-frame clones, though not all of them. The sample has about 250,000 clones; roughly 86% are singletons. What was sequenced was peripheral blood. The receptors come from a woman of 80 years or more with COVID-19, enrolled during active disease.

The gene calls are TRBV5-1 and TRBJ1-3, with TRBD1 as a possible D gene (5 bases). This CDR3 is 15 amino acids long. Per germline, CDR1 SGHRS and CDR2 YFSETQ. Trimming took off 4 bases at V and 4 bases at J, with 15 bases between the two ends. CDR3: CASSPGGAEGNTIYF. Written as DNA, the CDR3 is TGCGCCAGCAGCCCCGGAGGGGCAGAAGGAAACACCATATATTTT. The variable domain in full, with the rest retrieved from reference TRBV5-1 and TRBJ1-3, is KAGVTQTPRYLIKTRGQQVTLSCSPISGHRSVSWYQQTPGQGLQFLFEYFSETQRNKGNFPGRFSGRQFSNSRSEMNVSTLELGDSALYLCASSPGGAEGNTIYFGEGSWLTVV.

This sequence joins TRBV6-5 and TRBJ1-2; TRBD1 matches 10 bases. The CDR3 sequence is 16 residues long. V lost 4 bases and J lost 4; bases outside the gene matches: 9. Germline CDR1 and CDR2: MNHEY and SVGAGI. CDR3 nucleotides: TGTGCCAGCAGTTCCCCTGGGGACAGGGGCTCCTATGGCTACACCTTC. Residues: CASSSPGDRGSYGYTF.

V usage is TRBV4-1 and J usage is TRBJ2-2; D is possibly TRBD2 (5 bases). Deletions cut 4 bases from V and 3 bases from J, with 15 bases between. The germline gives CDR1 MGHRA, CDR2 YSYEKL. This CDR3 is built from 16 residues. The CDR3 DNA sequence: TGCGCCAGCAGCCGAACGGGATTGTTGGACACCGGGGAGCTGTTTTTT. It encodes CASSRTGLLDTGELFF.

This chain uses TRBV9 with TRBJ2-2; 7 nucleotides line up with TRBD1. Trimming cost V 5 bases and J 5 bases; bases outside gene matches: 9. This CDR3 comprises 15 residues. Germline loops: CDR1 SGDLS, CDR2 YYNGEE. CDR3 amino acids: CASSQRDSTTGELFF. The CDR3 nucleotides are TGTGCCAGCAGTCAACGGGACAGTACGACCGGGGAGCTGTTTTTT.

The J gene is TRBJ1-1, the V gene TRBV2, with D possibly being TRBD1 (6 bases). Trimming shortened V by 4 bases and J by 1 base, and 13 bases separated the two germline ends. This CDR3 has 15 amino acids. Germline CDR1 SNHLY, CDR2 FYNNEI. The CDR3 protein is CASSAVGTPNTEAFF. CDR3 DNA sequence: TGTGCCAGCAGTGCCGTCGGGACACCGAACACTGAAGCTTTCTTT.

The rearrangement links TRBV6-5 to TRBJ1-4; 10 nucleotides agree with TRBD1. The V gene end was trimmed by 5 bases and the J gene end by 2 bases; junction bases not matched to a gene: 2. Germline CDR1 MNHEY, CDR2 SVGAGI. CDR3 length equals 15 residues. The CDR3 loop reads CASSRQGATNEKLFF. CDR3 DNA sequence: TGTGCCAGCAGTCGACAGGGGGCTACTAATGAAAAACTGTTTTTT.

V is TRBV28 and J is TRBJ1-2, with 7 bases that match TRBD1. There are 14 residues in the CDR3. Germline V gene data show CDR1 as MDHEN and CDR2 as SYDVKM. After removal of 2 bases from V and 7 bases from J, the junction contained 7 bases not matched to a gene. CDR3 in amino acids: CASSLRGGIGGYTF. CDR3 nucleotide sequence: TGTGCCAGCAGTTTAAGAGGGGGCATCGGTGGCTACACCTTC.

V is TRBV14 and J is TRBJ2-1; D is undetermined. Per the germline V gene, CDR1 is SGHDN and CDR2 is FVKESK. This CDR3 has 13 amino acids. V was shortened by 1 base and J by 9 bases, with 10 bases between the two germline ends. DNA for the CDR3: TGTGCCAGCAGCCAAGCCCTGTATAGTGAGCAGTTCTTC. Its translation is CASSQALYSEQFF.

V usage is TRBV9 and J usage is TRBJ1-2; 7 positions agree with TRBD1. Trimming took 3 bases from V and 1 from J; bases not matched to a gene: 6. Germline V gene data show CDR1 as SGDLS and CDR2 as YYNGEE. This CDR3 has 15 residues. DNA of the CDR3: TGTGCCAGCAGCGGCCAGGGGGGATTTAACTATGGCTACACCTTC. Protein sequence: CASSGQGGFNYGYTF.

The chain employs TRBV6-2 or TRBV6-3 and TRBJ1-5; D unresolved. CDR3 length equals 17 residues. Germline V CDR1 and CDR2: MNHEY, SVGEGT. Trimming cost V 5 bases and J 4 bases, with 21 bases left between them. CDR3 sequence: CASSPPLAGRSNQPQHF. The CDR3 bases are TGTGCCAGCAGTCCCCCGTTAGCGGGTCGGTCAAATCAGCCCCAGCATTTT.

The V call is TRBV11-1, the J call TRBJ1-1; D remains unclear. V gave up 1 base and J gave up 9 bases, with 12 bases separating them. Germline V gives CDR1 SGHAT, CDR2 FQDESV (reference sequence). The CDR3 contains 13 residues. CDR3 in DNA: TGTGCCAGCAGCTTAGGACGGCTGGAGAAAGCTTTCTTT. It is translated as CASSLGRLEKAFF.

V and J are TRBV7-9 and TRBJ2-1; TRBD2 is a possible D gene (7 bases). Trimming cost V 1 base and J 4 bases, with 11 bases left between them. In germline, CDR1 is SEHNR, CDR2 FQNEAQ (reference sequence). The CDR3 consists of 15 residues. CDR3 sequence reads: CASSLDGGPYNEQFF. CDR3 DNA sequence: TGTGCCAGCAGCTTAGACGGGGGGCCATACAATGAGCAGTTCTTC. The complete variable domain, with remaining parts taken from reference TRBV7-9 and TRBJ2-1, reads DTGVSQNPRHKITKRGQNVTFRCDPISEHNRLYWYRQTLGQGPEFLTYFQNEAQLEKSRLLSDRFSAERPKGSFSTLEIQRTEQGDSAMYLCASSLDGGPYNEQFFGPGTRLTVL.

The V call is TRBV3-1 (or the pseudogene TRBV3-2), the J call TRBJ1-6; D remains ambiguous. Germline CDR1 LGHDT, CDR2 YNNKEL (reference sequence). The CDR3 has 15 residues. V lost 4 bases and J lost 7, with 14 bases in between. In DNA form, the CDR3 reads TGTGCCAGCAGCCGCGGTAAAACTGACAATTCACCCCTCCACTTT. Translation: CASSRGKTDNSPLHF.

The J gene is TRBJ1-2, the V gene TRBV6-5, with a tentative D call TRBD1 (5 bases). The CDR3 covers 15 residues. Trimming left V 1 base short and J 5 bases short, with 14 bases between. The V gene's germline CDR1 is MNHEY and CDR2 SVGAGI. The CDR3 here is CASSYLQDTKYGYTF. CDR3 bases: TGTGCCAGCAGTTACTTACAGGACACAAAATATGGCTACACCTTC.

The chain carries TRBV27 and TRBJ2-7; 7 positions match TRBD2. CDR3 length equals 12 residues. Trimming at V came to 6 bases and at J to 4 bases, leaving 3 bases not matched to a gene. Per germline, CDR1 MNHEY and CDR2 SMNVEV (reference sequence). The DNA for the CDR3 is TGTGCCAGCAGGGGGGGGGATTACGAGCAGTACGTC. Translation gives CASRGGDYEQYV.

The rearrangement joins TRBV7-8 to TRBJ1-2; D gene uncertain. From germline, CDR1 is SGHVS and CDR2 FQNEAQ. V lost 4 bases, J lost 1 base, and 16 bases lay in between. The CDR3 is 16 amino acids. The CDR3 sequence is CASSYTGQPFNYGYTF. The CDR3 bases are TGTGCCAGCAGCTACACTGGGCAGCCTTTTAACTATGGCTACACCTTC.

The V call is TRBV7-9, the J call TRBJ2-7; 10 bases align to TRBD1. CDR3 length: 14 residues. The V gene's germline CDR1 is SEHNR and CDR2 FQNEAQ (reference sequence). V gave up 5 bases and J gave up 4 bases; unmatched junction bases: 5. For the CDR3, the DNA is TGTGCCAGCAGCCCCGGACAGGGGGGATACGAGCAGTACTTC. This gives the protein CASSPGQGGYEQYF.

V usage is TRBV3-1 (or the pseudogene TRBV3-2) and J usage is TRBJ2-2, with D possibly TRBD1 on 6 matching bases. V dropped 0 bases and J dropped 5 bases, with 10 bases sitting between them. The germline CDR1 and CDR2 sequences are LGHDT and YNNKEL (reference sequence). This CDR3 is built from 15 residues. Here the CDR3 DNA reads TGTGCCAGCAGCCAAGACTTCGACAGGACCGGGGAGCTGTTTTTT. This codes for CASSQDFDRTGELFF.

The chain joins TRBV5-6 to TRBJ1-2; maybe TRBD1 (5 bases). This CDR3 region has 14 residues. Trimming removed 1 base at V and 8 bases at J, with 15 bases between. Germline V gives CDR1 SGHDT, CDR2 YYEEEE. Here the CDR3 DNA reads TGTGCCAGCAGCTTGTTTGCAGGGTCGGGCGGCTACACCTTC. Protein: CASSLFAGSGGYTF.

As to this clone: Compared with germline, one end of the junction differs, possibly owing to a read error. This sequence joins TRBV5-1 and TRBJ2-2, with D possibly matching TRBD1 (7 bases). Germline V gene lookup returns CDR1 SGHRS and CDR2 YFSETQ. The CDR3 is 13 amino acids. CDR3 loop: CASSLDPRGVLFF. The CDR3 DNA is TGCGCCAGCAGCTTGGACCCCAGGGGGGTGCTGTTTTTT. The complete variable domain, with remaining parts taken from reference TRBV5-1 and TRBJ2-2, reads KAGVTQTPRYLIKTRGQQVTLSCSPISGHRSVSWYQQTPGQGLQFLFEYFSETQRNKGNFPGRFSGRQFSNSRSEMNVSTLELGDSALYLCASSLDPRGVLFFGEGSRLTVL.

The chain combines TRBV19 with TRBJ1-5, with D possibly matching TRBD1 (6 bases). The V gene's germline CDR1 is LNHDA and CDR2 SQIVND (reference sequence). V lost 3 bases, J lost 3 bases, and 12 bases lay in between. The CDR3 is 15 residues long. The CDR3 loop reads CASSISRGNNQPQHF. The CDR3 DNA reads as TGTGCCAGTAGTATCAGCAGGGGAAACAATCAGCCCCAGCATTTT.

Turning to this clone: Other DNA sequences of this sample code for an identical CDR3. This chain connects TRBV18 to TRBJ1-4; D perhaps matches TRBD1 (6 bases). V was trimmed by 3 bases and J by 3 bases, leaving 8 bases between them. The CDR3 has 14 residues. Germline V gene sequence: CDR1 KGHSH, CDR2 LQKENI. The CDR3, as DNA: TGTGCCAGCTCACCGGGACAACCTAATGAAAAACTGTTTTTT. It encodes CASSPGQPNEKLFF.

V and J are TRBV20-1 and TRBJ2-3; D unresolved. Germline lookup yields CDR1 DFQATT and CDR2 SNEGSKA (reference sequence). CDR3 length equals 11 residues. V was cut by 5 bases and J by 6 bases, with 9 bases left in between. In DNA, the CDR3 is TGCAGTGCTCCTAGTCTGGATACGCAGTATTTT. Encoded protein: CSAPSLDTQYF.

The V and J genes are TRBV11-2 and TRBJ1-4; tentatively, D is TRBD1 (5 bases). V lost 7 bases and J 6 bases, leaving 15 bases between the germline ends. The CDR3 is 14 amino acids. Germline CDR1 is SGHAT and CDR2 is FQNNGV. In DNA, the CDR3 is TGTGCCAGCAACCGGATGGGGGGAGATGAAAAACTGTTTTTT. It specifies CASNRMGGDEKLFF.